The 30 T cell receptor beta chains presented below share a single source sample, sequenced in a study of blood T cell repertoires in COVID-19. The repertoire was sequenced with immunoSEQ multiplex PCR; TCRdb's copy has only in-frame clones and lacks some. The sample gives some 200,000 clones, around 80% of which show up once; about 6.9% is in the top ten. The specimen sequenced was peripheral blood. Receptors originate from a human donor with acute or convalescent COVID-19. The donor label of this sample is uncertain.

The gene calls are TRBV15 and TRBJ2-5; 9 nucleotides line up with TRBD2. CDR3 length: 15 residues. Germline CDR1 reads LNHNV; CDR2 reads YYDKDF (reference sequence). The V segment lost 5 bases and the J segment 2 bases; nucleotides outside the gene matches: 6. The CDR3 bases are TGTGCCACCAGCCCCCGGACTAGCGCACAAGAGACCCAGTACTTC. Its translation: CATSPRTSAQETQYF.

V and J are TRBV5-1 and TRBJ2-1; the match to TRBD2 covers 9 bases. The CDR3 has 15 amino acids. The V and J ends lost 0 bases and 10 bases, in that order; junction bases with no gene match: 8. The germline CDR1 and CDR2 sequences are SGHRS and YFSETQ. The DNA of the CDR3 is TGCGCCAGCAGCTTGGTTGGTAGCGGGAGCGGGGAGCAGTTCTTC. Its translation is CASSLVGSGSGEQFF.

V usage is TRBV28 and J usage is TRBJ1-3; D ambiguous. The ends were cut back, 6 bases at V and 4 bases at J, with 13 bases in the middle. The CDR3 is made up of 14 amino acids. Germline loops: CDR1 MDHEN, CDR2 SYDVKM. CDR3 coding DNA: TGTGCCAGCAGCCCGACGGGGAAAGGAAACACCATATATTTT. The encoded protein is CASSPTGKGNTIYF.

The chain carries TRBV7-2 and TRBJ2-7; TRBD2 matches 7 bases. This CDR3 spans 15 amino acids. Per the germline V gene, CDR1 is SGHTA and CDR2 is FQGNSA. The ends lost 0 bases at V and 7 bases at J; junction bases unmatched: 9. CDR3 sequence reads: CASSLARGRTGEQYF. The CDR3 DNA reads as TGTGCCAGCAGCTTAGCGCGGGGGAGAACGGGAGAGCAGTACTTC.

The J gene is TRBJ1-3, the V gene TRBV7-7; 7 bases line up with TRBD1. With 5 bases clipped from V and 8 bases from J, the junction kept 12 bases outside the gene matches. CDR3 size: 15 residues. Germline-derived CDR1 and CDR2 are SSHAT and FNYEAQ (reference sequence). The CDR3 DNA reads as TGTGCCAGCAGCCCAGCTGACAGGGTGGGGGACACCATATATTTT. Its protein product is CASSPADRVGDTIYF.

V and J are TRBV6-6 and TRBJ2-1; 8 positions agree with TRBD2. The CDR3 extends over 15 amino acids. Germline V gene data show CDR1 as MNHNY and CDR2 as SVGAGI (reference sequence). V gave up 2 bases and J gave up 10 bases; unmatched junction bases: 10. The CDR3 loop reads CASSYPLAGPGEQFF. DNA of the CDR3: TGTGCCAGCAGTTACCCTTTAGCGGGACCGGGGGAGCAGTTCTTC.

This clone was counted once. The chain joins TRBV6-2 or TRBV6-3 to TRBJ2-5; 9 nucleotides match TRBD2. The J segment lost 2 bases and the V segment lost 2 bases, leaving 3 bases of the junction unmatched. The CDR3 is 15 residues long. Germline V gene data show CDR1 as MNHEY and CDR2 as SVGEGT. CDR3 sequence: CASSYPGLAQETQYF. CDR3 DNA: TGTGCCAGCAGTTACCCGGGACTAGCACAAGAGACCCAGTACTTC.

This chain links TRBV6-1 with TRBJ2-7; 15 bases fit TRBD2. The CDR3 spans 19 residues. The V and J ends lost 0 bases and 3 bases, in that order; junction bases with no gene match: 9. Germline V lookup: CDR1 MNHNS, CDR2 SASEGT. Written as DNA, the CDR3 is TGTGCCAGCAGTGAAGCGCCCCCGGGACTAGCGGGAGGCCGCTACGAGCAGTACTTC. Its protein is CASSEAPPGLAGGRYEQYF.

In its sample, this clone was seen once. The chain recombines TRBV30 with TRBJ1-5; TRBD1 is a possible D gene (6 bases). The CDR3 runs 14 residues. V was trimmed by 5 bases and J by 6 bases, leaving 17 bases between them. Germline CDR1 is GTSNPN and CDR2 is SVGIG (reference sequence). The CDR3 bases are TGTGCCTGGGCAGACAGGCGCCGGGGTCAGCCCCAGCATTTT. This encodes CAWADRRRGQPQHF.

The genes are TRBV7-9 and TRBJ1-1; D is uncertain. The CDR3 spans 11 residues. Germline V gene lookup returns CDR1 SEHNR and CDR2 FQNEAQ (reference sequence). Trimming cost V 5 bases and J 8 bases, with 9 bases left between them. CDR3: CASSIDSEAFF. As DNA, the CDR3 is TGTGCCAGCAGCATTGACTCAGAAGCTTTCTTT.

The rearrangement links TRBV5-1 to TRBJ1-2, with D hard to call. V lost 0 bases to trimming and J lost 2 bases, with 8 bases between them. Germline V gene sequence: CDR1 SGHRS, CDR2 YFSETQ. The CDR3 runs to 14 residues. CDR3 amino acids: CASSLVPGNYGYTF. The CDR3 nucleotides are TGCGCCAGCAGCTTGGTGCCAGGAAACTATGGCTACACCTTC.

This sequence joins TRBV21-1 and TRBJ1-2; the table gives TRBD1 as D, unverified against the DNA. TRBV21-1 is listed as a pseudogene. The CDR3 spans 16 residues. The CDR3 sequence is CASSPSWRTGANGYTF. Here the CDR3 DNA reads TGTGCCAGCAGCCCCTCTTGGCGGACAGGGGCCAATGGCTACACCTTC.

The chain joins TRBV6-6 to TRBJ2-1; 15 bases agree with TRBD2. The CDR3 is 17 amino acids. Germline V gives CDR1 MNHNY, CDR2 SVGAGI (reference sequence). Germline trimming cut 5 bases from V and 7 bases from J; bases unmatched to any gene: 9. CDR3 in amino acids: CASSRTSGRARGNEQFF. As DNA, the CDR3 is TGTGCCAGCAGTCGGACTAGCGGGAGGGCCCGGGGGAATGAGCAGTTCTTC.

This sequence joins TRBV12-3 or TRBV12-4 and TRBJ1-5; no reliable D call. This CDR3 has 13 residues. V shed 3 bases and J shed 1 base, with 4 bases lying between them. CDR3 nucleotides: TGTGCCAGCAGTTTGGCCAGCAATCAGCCCCAGCATTTT. Residues: CASSLASNQPQHF.

The chain employs TRBV6-2 or TRBV6-3 and TRBJ1-1; the D is unclear. Germline CDR1 reads MNHEY; CDR2 reads SVGEGT. This CDR3 is 15 amino acids long. The germline V and J ends were trimmed by 6 bases and 2 bases, with 16 bases remaining between them. CDR3 region: CASSPRRAGNTEAFF. For the CDR3, the DNA is TGTGCCAGCAGCCCGCGAAGGGCGGGAAACACTGAAGCTTTCTTT.

This chain connects TRBV19 to TRBJ2-2; 7 bases line up with TRBD1. The CDR3 length is 16 residues. V was clipped by 6 bases and J by 1 base; unmatched bases: 8. CDR1 is LNHDA and CDR2 is SQIVND in the germline V gene (reference sequence). The CDR3 protein is CASSGTALGNTGELFF. For the CDR3, the DNA is TGTGCCAGTAGCGGGACAGCCCTGGGGAACACCGGGGAGCTGTTTTTT. Full variable domain (remainder filled in from reference TRBV19 and TRBJ2-2): DGGITQSPKYLFRKEGQNVTLSCEQNLNHDAMYWYRQDPGQGLRLIYYSQIVNDFQKGDIAEGYSVSREKKESFPLTVTSAQKNPTAFYLCASSGTALGNTGELFFGEGSRLTVL.

The rearrangement links TRBV5-1 to TRBJ1-2; 12 bases are a match to TRBD1. The V and J ends lost 4 bases and 2 bases, in that order; junction bases with no gene match: 3. This CDR3 contains 15 residues. Germline lookup yields CDR1 SGHRS and CDR2 YFSETQ. CDR3 residues: CASSPGTGGNYGYTF. The CDR3 nucleotides are TGCGCCAGCAGCCCGGGGACAGGGGGCAACTATGGCTACACCTTC. Combining the CDR3 with reference TRBV5-1 and TRBJ1-2 gives the whole variable domain KAGVTQTPRYLIKTRGQQVTLSCSPISGHRSVSWYQQTPGQGLQFLFEYFSETQRNKGNFPGRFSGRQFSNSRSEMNVSTLELGDSALYLCASSPGTGGNYGYTFGSGTRLTVV.

This chain links TRBV10-3 with TRBJ2-1; 14 positions agree with TRBD2. CDR3 size: 16 residues. CDR1 and CDR2 (germline): ENHRY, SYGVKD. With 0 bases clipped from V and 9 bases from J, the junction kept 4 bases outside the gene matches. CDR3 loop: CAISESGTSGSGEQFF. The CDR3 region has the DNA TGTGCCATCAGTGAGTCGGGGACTAGCGGGAGCGGTGAGCAGTTCTTC.

J is TRBJ1-2 and V is TRBV18, with 11 bases matching TRBD1. The germline gives CDR1 KGHSH, CDR2 LQKENI. The CDR3 is 14 residues long. V dropped 3 bases and J dropped 6; count of bases not matched to a gene: 3. The CDR3: CASSPSDRGHGYTF. The DNA of the CDR3 is TGTGCCAGCTCACCTTCGGACAGGGGGCATGGCTACACCTTC.

This clone was counted a few times. This sequence joins TRBV4-2 and TRBJ2-7; TRBD1 matches 7 bases. V was pared by 0 bases and J by 4 bases, with 3 bases of the junction left unmatched. The CDR3 loop spans 14 amino acids. The germline gives CDR1 LGHNA, CDR2 YNFKEQ. CDR3 nucleotides: TGTGCCAGCAGCCAAGAGGCAGGGGGTTACGAGCAGTACTTC. Its protein product is CASSQEAGGYEQYF.

The chain recombines TRBV10-3 with TRBJ1-2; 8 positions agree with TRBD1. V shed 10 bases and J 4 bases; nucleotides not matched to a gene: 23. This CDR3 is 18 amino acids long. CDR1 is ENHRY and CDR2 is SYGVKD in the germline V gene. Written as DNA, the CDR3 is TGTGCCACCCGGTGGACCGAGGGGCAGGGGGCCATTTTCTATGGCTACACCTTC. It encodes CATRWTEGQGAIFYGYTF.

The gene calls are TRBV2 and TRBJ1-6; no clear D gene. The CDR3 has 17 residues. V dropped 2 bases and J dropped 6 bases, with 17 bases sitting between them. Germline CDR1 reads SNHLY; CDR2 reads FYNNEI. This CDR3 reads CASSERAGGQSNSPLHF. The DNA of the CDR3 is TGTGCCAGCAGTGAACGGGCAGGCGGGCAATCTAATTCACCCCTCCACTTT.

The chain couples TRBV12-3 or TRBV12-4 to TRBJ1-1, with D unclear. Trimming pared 8 bases from V and 7 bases from J, leaving 8 bases between. The CDR3 covers 10 residues. The CDR3 nucleotides are TGTGCCAGCTCGTTAGTTGAAGCTTTCTTT. Translating it yields CASSLVEAFF.

This chain links TRBV9 with TRBJ1-2; TRBD1 is a possible D gene (5 bases). Germline V lookup: CDR1 SGDLS, CDR2 YYNGEE. The CDR3 covers 17 residues. The V end lost 6 bases, the J end lost 7 bases, and 28 bases lay between the germline ends. This chain's CDR3 is CASNKAGSGGAPGGYTF. CDR3 sequence (DNA): TGTGCCAGCAACAAGGCGGGCTCCGGGGGTGCCCCGGGTGGCTACACCTTC.

J is TRBJ2-7 and V is TRBV6-5, with 8 bases that match TRBD1. V gave up 6 bases and J gave up 4 bases; unmatched junction bases: 11. In germline, CDR1 is MNHEY, CDR2 SVGAGI. This CDR3 is 15 amino acids long. The CDR3 spells CASRSLGTGSYEQYF. In DNA, the CDR3 is TGTGCCAGCAGGAGCCTCGGGACAGGTTCATACGAGCAGTACTTC.

CDR3 bases: TGTGCCAGCAGTTTTGTCGGGGGCAGGGGGACAGCTTTCTTT. Translating it yields CASSFVGGRGTAFF. V usage is TRBV7-7 and J usage is TRBJ1-1; 7 bases agree with TRBD1. Trimming cost V 6 bases and J 10 bases; bases outside gene matches: 14. CDR1 and CDR2 from the germline V gene are SSHAT and FNYEAQ (reference sequence). This CDR3 contains 14 residues.

A single count supports this clone. The rearrangement uses TRBV30 and TRBJ1-1; no definite D call. Germline assignment: CDR1 GTSNPN and CDR2 SVGIG (reference sequence). The V and J ends lost 4 bases and 1 base respectively, with 10 bases between them. The CDR3 is 13 residues long. CDR3 residues: CAWNGAGNTEAFF. The CDR3 DNA is TGTGCCTGGAACGGCGCGGGGAACACTGAAGCTTTCTTT.

The chain is built from TRBV10-3 and TRBJ2-5; maybe TRBD1 (6 bases). The CDR3 covers 18 residues. V was shortened by 0 bases and J by 5 bases, with 22 bases between the two germline ends. Germline V gene data show CDR1 as ENHRY and CDR2 as SYGVKD. This CDR3 is CAISESIGRGNFLETQYF. Here the CDR3 DNA reads TGTGCCATCAGTGAGTCGATTGGTAGGGGGAATTTTCTTGAGACCCAGTACTTC.

The V call is TRBV7-8, the J call TRBJ2-3; possible D gene TRBD1, 5 bases. The CDR3 has 13 amino acids. Trimming stripped 5 bases from V and 3 bases from J, with 9 bases between. CDR1 and CDR2 from the germline V gene are SGHVS and FQNEAQ. The CDR3 bases are TGTGCCAGCAGCCGCAGACAGACAGATACGCAGTATTTT. Translation gives CASSRRQTDTQYF.

This clone was seen a few times. The CDR3 here is CASSLSSVGYEQYF. The DNA of the CDR3 is TGTGCCAGCAGCCTAAGTTCGGTTGGCTACGAGCAGTACTTC. The V call is TRBV7-6, the J call TRBJ2-7; no reliable D call. The V end was cut by 5 bases, the J end by 3 bases, with 14 bases between. CDR3 length: 14 residues. The V gene's germline CDR1 is SGHVS and CDR2 FNYEAQ.